The sequence of this T cell receptor (beta chain) was determined in a study of blood T cell repertoires in COVID-19. The CDR3 is 16 residues long. With 2 bases removed from V and 4 bases from J, the gap between germline ends came to 15 bases. Germline V gene data show CDR1 as SGHRS and CDR2 as YFSETQ. Participants were aged about 18 to 100 years, lived in 24 US areas, and enrolled virtually. Recovered status applied to Cohort 3 donors who had two consecutive negative PCRs. It also applied to those with clearance or with symptom resolution. Method: immunoSEQ multiplex PCR; TCRdb's copy keeps in-frame clones and lacks some. The sample has 250,000 to 350,000 clones, about 88% seen once.

This sequence was found in a man aged 60-69 years who had recovered from COVID-19. The J gene is TRBJ2-2, the V gene TRBV5-1; possible D gene TRBD2, 5 bases. The material sequenced was PBMCs or T cells enriched from blood (not recorded which). CDR3 region: CASSLTGGSSTGELFF. Written as DNA, the CDR3 is TGCGCCAGCAGCTTAACTGGAGGATCGAGCACCGGGGAGCTGTTTTTT.